This T cell receptor (beta chain) was identified during a study of T-cell memory formation after mild COVID-19. CDR3 length: 13 residues. Trimming stripped 2 bases from V and 2 bases from J, with 5 bases between. Germline V gene lookup returns CDR1 LNHNV and CDR2 YYDKDF (reference sequence). The TCR alpha and TCR beta cDNA libraries, bearing sample barcodes and UMIs, were generated by 5'RACE using constant-segment primers. TCRdb re-analysed the 5' RACE reads in MiXCR, keeping a single row per CDR3 protein. The table lists 25,000 to 35,000 distinct CDR3 sequences, about 8% of them singletons. This clonotype was seen ten or more times.

Sequenced material: PBMCs or a T cell subset sorted from them (not recorded which). The V call is TRBV15, the J call TRBJ2-3; D gene unclear. This sequence was found in an adult woman who had mild COVID-19 (a few samples of this study predate the infection). Cell type and time point are not known. As DNA, the CDR3 is TGTGCCACCAGCAGACTAACCACAGATACGCAGTATTTT. It codes for CATSRLTTDTQYF.